The 16 T cell receptor beta chains below come from one sample, sequenced in a study of blood T cell repertoires in COVID-19. Generated by immunoSEQ multiplex PCR, the TCRdb table keeps only in-frame clones and is missing some. The sample has 450,000 or so clones, around 91% seen once. The sequenced material came from PBMCs or T cells enriched from blood (not recorded which). Receptors originate from a man between 18 and 35 years old who had recovered from COVID-19.

The chain employs TRBV5-1 and TRBJ2-5; D may be TRBD1 (6 bases). The ends were cut back, 4 bases at V and 3 bases at J, with 16 bases in the middle. CDR1 and CDR2 (germline): SGHRS, YFSETQ. The length of the CDR3 is 15 residues. The CDR3 coding sequence is TGCGCCAGCAGCCTCGACCGACGGACAGAAGAGACCCAGTACTTC. Its protein is CASSLDRRTEETQYF.

This clone was seen just once. V is TRBV29-1 and J is TRBJ2-3, with unresolved D. CDR1 and CDR2 from the germline V gene are SQVTM and ANQGSEA. Trimming left V 1 base short and J 2 bases short, with 22 bases between. The CDR3 sequence is 18 residues long. The DNA of the CDR3 is TGCAGCGTTGAAGGCCTGGTGGTGGCAGGAAAGTCCACAGATACGCAGTATTTT. Its protein product is CSVEGLVVAGKSTDTQYF.

The chain employs TRBV3-1 (or the pseudogene TRBV3-2) and TRBJ1-4; D gene uncertain. CDR3 length: 11 amino acids. Germline values: CDR1 LGHDT, CDR2 YNNKEL (reference sequence). Trimming removed 5 bases at V and 7 bases at J, with 5 bases between. This CDR3 is CASSYSEKLFF. CDR3 nucleotides: TGTGCCAGCAGCTACTCTGAAAAACTGTTTTTT.

The chain recombines TRBV29-1 with TRBJ2-1; D is undetermined. The CDR3 has 10 residues. Trimming removed 4 bases from V and 9 bases from J, with 7 bases in between. Germline-derived CDR1 and CDR2 are SQVTM and ANQGSEA. Written as DNA, the CDR3 is TGCAGCGTTGTTTTCTCTGAGCAGTTCTTC. This sequence encodes CSVVFSEQFF.

The chain recombines TRBV10-2 with TRBJ1-3; D is unclear. Germline V CDR1 and CDR2: WSHSY, SAAADI. V shed 6 bases and J shed 4 bases, with 10 bases lying between them. There are 13 residues in the CDR3. This CDR3 is CASSLNRGNTIYF. DNA for the CDR3: TGCGCCAGCAGCCTAAATCGGGGAAACACCATATATTTT.

The J gene is TRBJ1-5, the V gene TRBV6-5; D gene unclear. This CDR3 spans 13 amino acids. CDR1 is MNHEY and CDR2 is SVGAGI in the germline V gene. V lost 8 bases, J lost 3 bases, and 11 bases lay in between. The chain's CDR3 is CASGREINQPQHF. For the CDR3, the DNA is TGTGCCAGCGGGAGGGAAATCAATCAGCCCCAGCATTTT.

Only one count was recorded for this clone. This chain links TRBV7-6 with TRBJ1-1; a possible D gene is TRBD1 (5 bases). The CDR3 has 15 residues. The germline V and J ends were trimmed by 3 bases and 3 bases, with 14 bases remaining between them. CDR1 is SGHVS and CDR2 is FNYEAQ in the germline V gene. The CDR3: CASSLLNQGYTEAFF. The CDR3 coding sequence is TGTGCCAGCAGCTTGTTAAACCAGGGTTACACTGAAGCTTTCTTT.

This clone came up once. The V call is TRBV7-9, the J call TRBJ1-1; D perhaps matches TRBD1 (5 bases). CDR3 length equals 19 residues. The V and J ends lost 4 bases and 0 bases respectively, with 24 bases between them. The germline V gene has CDR1 SEHNR and CDR2 FQNEAQ (reference sequence). CDR3 amino acids: CASSSPGGASDLMNTEAFF. Written as DNA, the CDR3 is TGTGCCAGCAGCTCACCCGGAGGGGCCTCCGATCTAATGAACACTGAAGCTTTCTTT.

The CDR3 region is CASSLDRGTNYEQYF. CDR3 coding DNA: TGCGCCAGCAGCTTGGATCGCGGGACCAACTACGAGCAGTACTTC. The chain uses TRBV5-1 and TRBJ2-7; perhaps TRBD2 as D (6 bases). The V end lost 0 bases, the J end lost 3 bases, and 13 bases lay between the germline ends. This CDR3 is built from 15 residues. The germline gives CDR1 SGHRS, CDR2 YFSETQ.

This rearrangement joins TRBV9 to TRBJ1-2; TRBD1 matches at 7 bases. Germline CDR1 and CDR2: SGDLS and YYNGEE. This CDR3 region has 13 residues. J was trimmed by 3 bases and V by 10 bases; bases with no gene match: 9. The CDR3 DNA reads TGTGCCTCTTTCAGGGACAGCCACTATGGCTACACCTTC. It yields the protein CASFRDSHYGYTF.

This chain links TRBV28 with TRBJ1-2; D is unresolved. Trimming removed 4 bases from V and 1 base from J, with 4 bases in between. Germline CDR1 MDHEN, CDR2 SYDVKM. The CDR3 contains 12 residues. DNA of the CDR3: TGTGCCAGCAGTTCAATTAACTATGGCTACACCTTC. Protein: CASSSINYGYTF.

This chain links TRBV6-5 with TRBJ1-1, with D hard to call. The CDR3 spans 14 residues. V lost 2 bases, J lost 3 bases, and 10 bases lay in between. Germline V gene lookup returns CDR1 MNHEY and CDR2 SVGAGI. CDR3 in amino acids: CASSYGSGDTEAFF. CDR3 nucleotides: TGTGCCAGCAGTTACGGATCCGGGGACACTGAAGCTTTCTTT.

The rearrangement links TRBV25-1 to TRBJ2-2, with TRBD1 identical over 10 bases. Looked up from germline, CDR1 is MGHDK and CDR2 is SYGVNS. Trimming took 4 bases from V and 4 from J; bases not matched to a gene: 9. The CDR3 is made up of 17 amino acids. As DNA, the CDR3 is TGTGCCAGCAGTGGGTCTCCGGGACAGGGGACCACCGGGGAGCTGTTTTTT. This gives the protein CASSGSPGQGTTGELFF.

This rearrangement joins TRBV7-9 to TRBJ1-2; 7 bases agree with TRBD1. The germline CDR1 and CDR2 sequences are SEHNR and FQNEAQ (reference sequence). The ends lost 2 bases at V and 4 bases at J; junction bases unmatched: 7. This CDR3 region has 15 residues. The CDR3 loop is CASSLTREGAYGYTF. For the CDR3, the DNA is TGTGCCAGCAGCTTAACTCGGGAGGGGGCCTATGGCTACACCTTC.

In DNA form, the CDR3 reads TGTGCCAGTAGCCAAATCGGGCAGGGTGAGACCCAGTACTTC. Its protein product is CASSQIGQGETQYF. The chain couples TRBV19 to TRBJ2-5; a weak D match, TRBD1 (5 bases). The germline gives CDR1 LNHDA, CDR2 SQIVND (reference sequence). This CDR3 has 14 amino acids. V dropped 6 bases and J dropped 5 bases, with 16 bases sitting between them.

J is TRBJ1-1 and V is TRBV29-1, with 8 bases matching TRBD1. The germline gives CDR1 SQVTM, CDR2 ANQGSEA. V dropped 5 bases and J dropped 1; count of bases not matched to a gene: 6. The CDR3 runs to 14 residues. The CDR3 loop is CSVLNTGGNTEAFF. The DNA for the CDR3 is TGCAGCGTTCTCAACACAGGGGGGAACACTGAAGCTTTCTTT.